The 2 T cell receptor beta chains in this list originate from one sample, sequenced in a study of blood T cells in healthy people across ages. A second about 7 to 12 cycle PCR used barcoded and J-beta primers. Using its own MiXCR run on the 5' RACE reads, TCRdb lists one record per CDR3 protein. The table records 1.6 million or so distinct CDR3 sequences, almost 35% of them present only once. Sequences were obtained from blood. The receptors derive from a woman aged 30 to 39 in good health.

This clonotype showed up just a few times. The rearrangement uses TRBV5-6 and TRBJ2-7; tentatively, D is TRBD1 (5 bases). Germline V gene lookup returns CDR1 SGHDT and CDR2 YYEEEE. Trimming stripped 2 bases from V and 5 bases from J, with 23 bases between. This CDR3 is 17 amino acids long. Written as DNA, the CDR3 is TGTGCCAGCAGCTTAATGACTCCAGGGAAGGTACGTAACGAGCAGTACTTC. This sequence encodes CASSLMTPGKVRNEQYF. The whole variable domain, remainder taken from reference TRBV5-6 and TRBJ2-7, is DAGVTQSPTHLIKTRGQQVTLRCSPKSGHDTVSWYQQALGQGPQFIFQYYEEEERQRGNFPDRFSGHQFPNYSSELNVNALLLGDSALYLCASSLMTPGKVRNEQYFGPGTRLTVT.

The V and J genes are TRBV5-5 and TRBJ2-2; D is tentatively TRBD1 or TRBD2 (6 bases each). In germline, CDR1 is SGHKS, CDR2 YYEKEE (reference sequence). CDR3 length: 17 residues. V was trimmed by 3 bases and J by 1 base, leaving 16 bases between them. In DNA form, the CDR3 reads TGTGCCAGCAGCTCTCTGTGGGGGGCATGGAACACCGGGGAGCTGTTTTTT. Translated: CASSSLWGAWNTGELFF.